This T cell receptor (beta chain) is from a study of blood T cell repertoires in COVID-19. Study in general: T cells, B-cell-depleted T cells, or PBMCs provided the cDNA or gDNA that served as material.

Under the authors' procedure: Reference gene primer amplification gave nucleated cell count estimates. Some clones are missing from TCRdb's copy, which holds only in-frame ones; the method was immunoSEQ multiplex PCR. Clonal size and the V and J genes are those of that table, whereas D and trimming came from the DNA. Among over 130,000 clones, around 90% were seen once, and the ten largest hold roughly 4%. This clone was detected once. The receptor was derived from a woman aged 55-69 years with active or convalescent COVID-19. The sequencing input was peripheral blood.

In DNA form, the CDR3 reads TGTGCCAGCAGCAATCGGAAGGACAGGGGAGACGAGCAGTACTTC. As protein: CASSNRKDRGDEQYF. The gene calls are TRBV11-2 and TRBJ2-7; TRBD1 agrees at 9 bases. Per the germline V gene, CDR1 is SGHAT and CDR2 is FQNNGV. This CDR3 spans 15 amino acids. V trimming: 5 bases; J trimming: 5 bases; junction bases outside the gene matches: 10.